The source of this T cell receptor (beta chain) is a study of blood T cell repertoires in COVID-19. Background on the study: There were acute and convalescent COVID-19 samples, and they came from the United States, Italy and Spain. From T cells, B-cell-depleted T cells, or PBMCs came the material, which was cDNA or gDNA.

Original processing methods: Reference gene primer amplification yielded estimated nucleated cell counts. TCRdb's copy holds only in-frame clones and misses some; the assay was immunoSEQ multiplex PCR. The D gene and trimming were derived from the DNA, and the V and J assignments and clone size from that table. The repertoire consists of some 210,000 clones, with 92% occurring once and the leading ten covering around 0.85%. The Seattle patients joined while their infection was active and were tracked longitudinally afterward. This receptor was taken from a man in his sixties with COVID-19, enrolled during active disease. The sample taken for sequencing was peripheral blood.

CDR3 in amino acids: CASSFKAPTALAGANVLTF. The CDR3 nucleotides read TGTGCCAGCAGTTTCAAAGCCCCGACAGCCCTGGCTGGGGCCAACGTCCTGACTTTC. The chain recombines TRBV27 with TRBJ2-6; D is perhaps TRBD1 (5 bases). CDR1 MNHEY and CDR2 SMNVEV come from the germline V gene (reference sequence). This CDR3 has 19 amino acids. Trimming stripped 3 bases from V and 2 bases from J, with 20 bases between.